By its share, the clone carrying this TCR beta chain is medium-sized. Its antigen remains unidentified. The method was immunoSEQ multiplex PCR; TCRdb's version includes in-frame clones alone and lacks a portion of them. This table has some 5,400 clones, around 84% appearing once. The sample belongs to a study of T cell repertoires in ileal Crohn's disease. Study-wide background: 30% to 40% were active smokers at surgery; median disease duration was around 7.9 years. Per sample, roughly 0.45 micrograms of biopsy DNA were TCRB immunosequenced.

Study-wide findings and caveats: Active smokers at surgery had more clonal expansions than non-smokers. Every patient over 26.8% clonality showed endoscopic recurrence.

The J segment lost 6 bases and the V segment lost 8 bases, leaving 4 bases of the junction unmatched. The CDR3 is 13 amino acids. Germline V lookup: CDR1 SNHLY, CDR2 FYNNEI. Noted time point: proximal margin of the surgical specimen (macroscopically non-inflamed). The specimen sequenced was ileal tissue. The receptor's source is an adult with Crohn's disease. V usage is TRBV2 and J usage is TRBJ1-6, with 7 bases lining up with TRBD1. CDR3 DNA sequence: TGTGCCAGCCGACAGGGTGGTAATTCACCCCTCCACTTT. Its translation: CASRQGGNSPLHF.